This entry is about one TCR beta chain. Its antigen is not known. This specimen belongs to a study of human T cells and chemical hapten exposure. Individual cDNA molecules (in the library) carried attached unique molecular identifiers. TCRdb passed the RACE reads through MiXCR, listing each CDR3 protein once. The data contain under 110,000 distinct CDR3 sequences, about 12% of them singletons. This CDR3 is 14 amino acids long. Trimming removed 3 bases at V and 3 bases at J, with 11 bases between. Germline CDR1 reads KGHSH; CDR2 reads LQKENI. The sample's time point: pre-sensitization, week 0. Noted treatment: therapeutic diphenylcyclopropenone sensitization with weekly scalp DPC. Findings and caveats of the study: TCRs exceeding a frequency of 1 in 1000 stayed unchanged under DPC sensitization.

The sample was whole blood, taken in connection with sensitization to the hapten diphenylcyclopropenone (DPC). This TCR came from a woman aged 45 to 65 with alopecia areata. Some clones in this sample may be carry-over from other donors' samples. V gene TRBV18 combines with J gene TRBJ1-2; maybe TRBD1 (5 bases). This CDR3 is CASSPDQGDYGYTF. The CDR3 DNA reads TGTGCCAGCTCACCGGATCAGGGCGACTATGGCTACACCTTC. Variable domain in full (rest from reference TRBV18 and TRBJ1-2): NAGVMQNPRHLVRRRGQEARLRCSPMKGHSHVYWYRQLPEEGLKFMVYLQKENIIDESGMPKERFSAEFPKEGPSILRIQQVVRGDSAAYFCASSPDQGDYGYTFGSGTRLTVV.